Listed below are T cell receptor beta chains from one sample, sequenced in a study of T cells expressing NK-cell markers. TCRdb re-called the 5' RACE reads and shows each CDR3 protein once, DNA omitted. This sample carries some 450,000 distinct CDR3 sequences, with 7.3% going to the ten biggest clones. Source material: blood T cells: a sorted CD56 or NKG2C T cell subset, CD4+ or CD8+ T cells, or bulk PBMC T cells (not recorded which). All receptors come from a woman aged 18 to 75 in good health. The CDR3 runs from the conserved cysteine through the conserved F or W.

v_call	j_call	cdr3_length	cdr3_aa
TRBV27	TRBJ1-4	13	CATAVGVNEKLFF
TRBV5-6	TRBJ1-5	17	CASSLFKGDRSNQPQHF
TRBV7-9	TRBJ2-7	17	CASSPRTGGAFGHEQYF
TRBV7-8	TRBJ1-2	17	CASSRSIELNSNYGYTF
TRBV7-2	TRBJ1-2	13	CASSLADLYGYTF
TRBV9	TRBJ2-2	14	CASSASGSTGELFF
TRBV5-1	TRBJ1-1	14	CASRSGLKDTEAFF
TRBV7-8	TRBJ2-7	14	CASSPPSASYEQYF
TRBV5-6	TRBJ2-1	17	CASSLGSLAAKRDEQFF
TRBV7-8	TRBJ2-1	12	CASSLDSPKQFF
TRBV7-9	TRBJ2-1	15	CASSLGKGVGAEQFF
TRBV7-6	TRBJ1-1	13	CASGQQPNTEAFF
TRBV14	TRBJ1-4	13	CASSPDGAEKLFF
TRBV12-3/TRBV12-4	TRBJ2-7	14	CASSHSGGLSEQYF
TRBV3-1	TRBJ2-1	15	CASSQGGTPGNEQFF